The present entry profiles one TCR beta chain with its context. Its specificity is not known. The junction does not match germline at one end; this may be a read error. These data are taken from a study of B cell selection in AIRE deficiency. General observations from the study: Shared Treg sequences had shorter CDR3s, biased toward rearrangements with few non-templated insertions. Patient Tconv and Treg cells showed healthy-like TCRBV usage, CDR3 length, diversity. Approximately 31% of healthy-shared Treg sequences were found among patient Tconv cells. Of over 3,500 shared Treg TCRbeta sequences, over 25% were healthy-only, approximately 9% patient-only.

The CDR3 is made up of 12 amino acids. Germline CDR1 is GTSNPN and CDR2 is SVGIG (reference sequence). Conventional CD4 T cells were sorted as CD4+CD127+ cells. The data were produced by immunoSEQ multiplex PCR, yet TCRdb's version contains in-frame clones alone and is incomplete. The repertoire includes under 30,000 clones, 97% of them detected once, and roughly 0.18% sits in the top ten. The genes are TRBV30 and TRBJ1-2; possibly TRBD1 for D (5 bases). The sequence came from a human donor with AIRE deficiency. What was sequenced was conventional CD4+ T cells sorted from PBMCs. The CDR3 DNA follows: TGTGCCTGGAGTGAGATCGGTTTGGGACGCCACTTC. Translation: CAWSEIGLGRHF. Looking up the rest from reference TRBV30 and TRBJ1-2 gives the full variable domain: SQTIHQWPATLVQPVGSPLSLECTVEGTSNPNLYWYRQAAGRGLQLLFYSVGIGQISSEVPQNLSASRPQDRQFILSSKKLLLSDSGFYLCAWSEIGLGRHFGSGTRLTVV.